These T cell receptor beta chains were read from a single sample in a study of identical twins. Via MiXCR, TCRdb re-called the 5' RACE reads, giving one row per CDR3 protein. The sample lists 250,000 or so distinct CDR3 sequences, around 8% occurring once. The sample was also linked to a second study, of yellow fever vaccine responses in identical twins.

Sequencing input: CD8+ T cells sorted from blood. These receptors were obtained from a young woman in good health. Both conserved end residues are part of each CDR3.

V	J	CDR3
TRBV6-2/TRBV6-3	TRBJ2-7	CASSKENIYEQYF
TRBV9	TRBJ1-5	CASSPSGAFYQPQHF
TRBV30	TRBJ2-3	CAGAQGSGALTDTQYF
TRBV12-3/TRBV12-4	TRBJ2-3	CASSSRDYETDTQYF
TRBV20-1	TRBJ2-6	CSARLDRESGANVLTF
TRBV20-1	TRBJ2-2	CSAREDGELFF
TRBV7-9	TRBJ2-3	CASSETDSLDTQYF
TRBV20-1	TRBJ2-7	CSATGFGYEQYF
TRBV27	TRBJ2-7	CASSLSRGGRNEQYF
TRBV20-1	TRBJ2-7	CSASTQGDEQYF
TRBV28	TRBJ1-4	CASSFHRTRIGGKLFF
TRBV20-1	TRBJ2-3	CSARVLGTDTQYF
TRBV7-2	TRBJ1-5	CASSLMDSNQPQHF
TRBV5-1	TRBJ2-1	CASSPDLGGVYNEQFF
TRBV7-9	TRBJ1-1	CASSLFRGQGTEAFF
TRBV15	TRBJ2-3	CATSRGRGATDTQYF
TRBV6-2/TRBV6-3	TRBJ2-7	CASSDGTSGSRQYF
TRBV10-1	TRBJ2-2	CASRHGGVESGELFF
TRBV6-2/TRBV6-3	TRBJ1-1	CASSYVTEAFF
TRBV5-1	TRBJ2-7	CASSLGPGQAAFEQYF
TRBV10-3	TRBJ2-1	CAISEGESGRNRYEQFF
TRBV7-9	TRBJ2-5	CASSSWDTSETQYF
TRBV12-3/TRBV12-4	TRBJ2-3	CASSGTGVGADTQYF
TRBV5-1	TRBJ2-7	CASSWTVSNEQYF
TRBV29-1	TRBJ2-1	CSVEDQTGRLSVEQFF
TRBV5-1	TRBJ1-1	CASSPGTNTEAFF
TRBV27	TRBJ2-7	CASSLLSSYEQYF
TRBV29-1	TRBJ2-2	CSVGDYTGELFF
TRBV28	TRBJ2-1	CAVSGTGAPHIEQFF
TRBV4-1	TRBJ1-5	CASSQVSNQPQHF
TRBV10-3	TRBJ2-7	CASRVSYEQYF
TRBV29-1	TRBJ2-1	CSVPLADTSYNEQFF
TRBV5-1	TRBJ2-5	CASSLSTMVMETQYF
TRBV7-9	TRBJ2-7	CASSFGGQGWYEQYF
TRBV29-1	TRBJ2-3	CSIPWGGADTQYF
TRBV4-1	TRBJ1-1	CASSQASEAFF
TRBV2	TRBJ2-7	CATNGGGNEQYF
TRBV6-2/TRBV6-3	TRBJ1-5	CASSYKEIVGQPQHF
TRBV3-1	TRBJ2-1	CASSSTSGSSYNEQFF
TRBV20-1	TRBJ2-1	CSARGNSGYNEQFF
TRBV7-2	TRBJ2-3	CASSSSLILKDTQYF
TRBV7-9	TRBJ2-7	CASSLALQGYEQYF
TRBV29-1	TRBJ2-7	CSVRTDLSYEQYF
TRBV5-1	TRBJ2-5	CASSLEGGLQETQYF
TRBV27	TRBJ2-3	CTSKQLAESTDTQYF
TRBV7-9	TRBJ1-3	CASSLDPGTGNTIYF
TRBV4-3	TRBJ2-5	CASSQDRKGQGQETQYF
TRBV4-2	TRBJ2-1	CASSQELSGSSYNEQFF
TRBV11-2	TRBJ2-3	CAGGAGDTQYF
TRBV20-1	TRBJ2-7	CSATRQGNYEQYF
TRBV7-9	TRBJ2-5	CASSLPSGGETQYF
TRBV11-2	TRBJ2-1	CASSLESYGTGGPYNEQFF
TRBV7-8	TRBJ1-2	CASSQTGVGYNYGYTF
TRBV7-8	TRBJ1-5	CASSLAGGNQPQHF
TRBV5-6	TRBJ2-5	CASNYRDGEETQYF